These 26 T cell receptor beta chains share one sample of origin, sequenced in a study of beta chain features in type 1 diabetes. The authors reverse transcribed all of the isolated RNA, so sequencing captured expressed TCRB transcripts. TCRdb's table, derived via immunoSEQ multiplex PCR, lists solely in-frame clones and lacks some. This table has 200,000 to 250,000 clones, over 7.5% appearing once. The sample taken for sequencing was naive CD4+ T cells from blood. The receptor set was obtained from a woman between 18 and 29 years old in good health.

This clone was seen more than once but under ten times. V gene TRBV7-8 combines with J gene TRBJ1-6; weak D call: TRBD1 (5 bases). V lost 10 bases and J 7 bases, leaving 17 bases between the germline ends. CDR1 SGHVS and CDR2 FQNEAQ come from the germline V gene. The CDR3 loop spans 14 amino acids. DNA for the CDR3: TGTGCCACCACCTTGGATAGGGGAAATTCACCCCTCCACTTT. Amino acids: CATTLDRGNSPLHF.

The gene calls are TRBV9 and TRBJ2-2, with D tentatively TRBD2 (7 bases). V lost 0 bases, J lost 7 bases, and 13 bases lay in between. This CDR3 comprises 15 residues. Per the germline V gene, CDR1 is SGDLS and CDR2 is YYNGEE. The CDR3 nucleotides are TGTGCCAGCAGCGTAGCTCGGGGGGCGGGCGGGGAGCTGTTTTTT. The encoded protein is CASSVARGAGGELFF.

This clone occurred a few times. This sequence joins TRBV20-1 and TRBJ2-1; 10 bases match TRBD2. The V gene's germline CDR1 is DFQATT and CDR2 SNEGSKA (reference sequence). The V segment lost 7 bases and the J segment 8 bases; nucleotides outside the gene matches: 2. CDR3 length: 11 residues. CDR3 region: CSVGTSDEQFF. The CDR3 bases are TGCAGTGTTGGGACTAGCGATGAGCAGTTCTTC.

The chain uses TRBV5-1 and TRBJ1-1; TRBD1 might be the D (6 bases). This CDR3 has 16 residues. Trimming pared 0 bases from V and 2 bases from J, leaving 14 bases between. The V gene's germline CDR1 is SGHRS and CDR2 YFSETQ. CDR3 residues: CASSLGQGRANTEAFF. CDR3 coding DNA: TGCGCCAGCAGCTTGGGCCAGGGGAGGGCCAACACTGAAGCTTTCTTT.

This clone was counted between two and nine times. The chain has TRBV19 and TRBJ1-1; TRBD1 is a possible D gene (5 bases). V was clipped by 5 bases and J by 5 bases, with 12 bases between them. CDR1 is LNHDA and CDR2 is SQIVND in the germline V gene (reference sequence). The CDR3 contains 13 residues. The CDR3 DNA sequence: TGTGCCAGTAGTTCGACGGAGGGGACTGAAGCTTTCTTT. This gives the protein CASSSTEGTEAFF.

A few counts support this clone. This chain joins TRBV5-4 and TRBJ1-1, with 9 bases aligning to TRBD1. The trim removed 0 bases at V and 11 bases at J, leaving 5 bases unmatched. CDR3 length: 13 amino acids. Germline CDR1 and CDR2: SGHNT and YYREEE (reference sequence). CDR3 in amino acids: CASSLGQGDFAFF. DNA of the CDR3: TGTGCCAGCAGCTTGGGACAGGGGGATTTCGCTTTCTTT.

The chain is built from TRBV2 and TRBJ1-4, with D hard to call. The CDR3 is 13 residues long. Germline V gene lookup returns CDR1 SNHLY and CDR2 FYNNEI. V lost 4 bases and J 8 bases, leaving 11 bases between the germline ends. As DNA, the CDR3 is TGTGCCAGCAGTGTGAGGGAGACAGAAAAACTGTTTTTT. The encoded protein is CASSVRETEKLFF.

The rearrangement joins TRBV5-1 to TRBJ1-2; 7 bases fit TRBD1. Germline values: CDR1 SGHRS, CDR2 YFSETQ. The CDR3 runs to 14 residues. Unmatched junction bases numbered 3, after V lost 0 bases and J lost 4 bases. The CDR3 is CASSLEGQLYGYTF. CDR3 in DNA: TGCGCCAGCAGCTTGGAGGGACAGCTCTATGGCTACACCTTC.

J is TRBJ1-2 and V is TRBV6-1; 7 bases line up with TRBD1. Trimming took 6 bases from V and 4 from J; bases not matched to a gene: 5. The CDR3 is 13 amino acids. In germline, CDR1 is MNHNS, CDR2 SASEGT. Here the CDR3 DNA reads TGTGCCAGCAGGGAGACAGGGAGCTATGGCTACACCTTC. Residues: CASRETGSYGYTF.

CDR3 nucleotides: TGCAGCGTTGAAGAGGGGCGGGGGGGCTCCTACAATGAGCAGTTCTTC. Protein sequence: CSVEEGRGGSYNEQFF. The chain couples TRBV29-1 to TRBJ2-1, with 9 nucleotides matching TRBD2. Germline CDR1 and CDR2: SQVTM and ANQGSEA. With V trimmed by 0 bases and J by 0 bases, 3 bases remained unmatched. This CDR3 comprises 16 residues.

The gene calls are TRBV5-1 and TRBJ1-1; TRBD1 matches at 8 bases. Germline CDR1 SGHRS, CDR2 YFSETQ. V lost 5 bases and J lost 6; bases outside the gene matches: 12. The CDR3 totals 15 residues. This CDR3 reads CASRTQGQGSAEAFF. Here the CDR3 DNA reads TGCGCCAGCAGGACGCAAGGACAGGGAAGTGCTGAAGCTTTCTTT.

The V call is TRBV28, the J call TRBJ2-5; D uncertain. CDR3 length: 16 amino acids. Trimming took off 4 bases at V and 3 bases at J, with 18 bases between the two ends. Germline values: CDR1 MDHEN, CDR2 SYDVKM. The CDR3 region has the DNA TGTGCCAGCAGTTATATCTCCTTCCGAGGAAAAGAGACCCAGTACTTC. Its translation: CASSYISFRGKETQYF.

V and J are TRBV30 and TRBJ2-7; TRBD1 might be the D (6 bases). This CDR3 has 15 amino acids. The germline gives CDR1 GTSNPN, CDR2 SVGIG (reference sequence). Deletions cut 3 bases from V and 0 bases from J, with 15 bases between. The CDR3 is CAWRLDRRSSYEQYF. CDR3 nucleotides: TGTGCCTGGAGGCTCGACAGGCGGAGCTCCTACGAGCAGTACTTC.

This clone was seen repeatedly, ten times or more. V usage is TRBV23-1 and J usage is TRBJ2-7; a possible D gene is TRBD1 (6 bases). TRBV23-1 is assigned to the ORF class and has an uncertain function. The CDR3 runs 14 residues. Trimming cost V 2 bases and J 4 bases, with 12 bases left between them. The DNA for the CDR3 is TGCGCCAGCAGTCAACCGTCGACAGGTTACGAGCAGTACTTC. This encodes CASSQPSTGYEQYF.

The chain couples TRBV30 to TRBJ2-7, with 7 bases that match TRBD2. Germline V CDR1 and CDR2: GTSNPN, SVGIG (reference sequence). The CDR3 runs to 12 residues. J was trimmed by 3 bases and V by 5 bases; bases with no gene match: 4. This chain's CDR3 is CAWDGGFYEQYF. As DNA, the CDR3 is TGTGCCTGGGACGGGGGGTTCTACGAGCAGTACTTC.

This clone was observed a handful of times. The DNA of the CDR3 is TGTGCCAGCTCACTCTTACAGGCGGACGTCAAAAACATTCAGTACTTC. This translates into CASSLLQADVKNIQYF. The rearrangement uses TRBV18 and TRBJ2-4; the D gene is possibly TRBD1 (5 bases). CDR3 size: 16 residues. The germline CDR1 and CDR2 sequences are KGHSH and LQKENI. Trimming removed 4 bases at V and 3 bases at J, with 16 bases between.

This clone was counted a few times. This chain uses TRBV2 with TRBJ2-2, with 8 nucleotides matching TRBD1. There are 15 residues in the CDR3. The germline V gene encodes CDR1 SNHLY and CDR2 FYNNEI. The ends lost 6 bases at V and 1 base at J; junction bases unmatched: 4. The DNA for the CDR3 is TGTGCCAGCAGCCGGGACAGGAGGAACACCGGGGAGCTGTTTTTT. Encoded protein: CASSRDRRNTGELFF.

The rearrangement joins TRBV7-6 to TRBJ2-1; 9 positions agree with TRBD2. Looked up from germline, CDR1 is SGHVS and CDR2 is FNYEAQ. J was trimmed by 4 bases and V by 5 bases; bases with no gene match: 9. The CDR3 extends over 16 amino acids. The CDR3 coding sequence is TGTGCCAGCAGCGTTGTGACTAGCGGAGTATACAATGAGCAGTTCTTC. This gives the protein CASSVVTSGVYNEQFF.

The V call is TRBV5-1, the J call TRBJ2-3; TRBD1 agrees at 7 bases. V shed 2 bases and J 4 bases; nucleotides not matched to a gene: 7. Germline V gene lookup returns CDR1 SGHRS and CDR2 YFSETQ. This CDR3 spans 15 amino acids. As DNA, the CDR3 is TGCGCCAGCAGCTTTGAGGGGGCGATGGCAGATACGCAGTATTTT. Translating it yields CASSFEGAMADTQYF.

This clone showed up just a few times. The chain joins TRBV27 to TRBJ2-1; TRBD2 matches 12 bases. J lost 5 bases, V lost 6 bases, and 2 bases had no gene match. Germline V gives CDR1 MNHEY, CDR2 SMNVEV (reference sequence). The CDR3 length is 14 residues. CDR3 in amino acids: CASSRLAGDNEQFF. The DNA of the CDR3 is TGTGCCAGCAGCCGACTAGCGGGAGACAATGAGCAGTTCTTC.

The rearrangement links TRBV5-1 to TRBJ1-2; TRBD1 matches at 11 bases. CDR1 is SGHRS, CDR2 YFSETQ, per germline. The CDR3 has 14 residues. V was pared by 4 bases and J by 3 bases, with 2 bases of the junction left unmatched. CDR3 nucleotides: TGCGCCAGCAGCGGGGACAGGGGGTACTATGGCTACACCTTC. Protein product: CASSGDRGYYGYTF.

Only a few counts were recorded for this clone. The chain employs TRBV5-4 and TRBJ2-1; TRBD2 matches 10 bases. Germline V CDR1 and CDR2: SGHNT, YYREEE (reference sequence). V lost 6 bases and J lost 7; bases outside the gene matches: 10. This CDR3 comprises 15 residues. The CDR3 DNA is TGTGCCAGCAACTTCTTGGCTAGCGGGGGAAATGAGCAGTTCTTC. Its protein is CASNFLASGGNEQFF.

This chain links TRBV2 with TRBJ1-5; D is perhaps TRBD1 (6 bases). V lost 5 bases and J lost 7, with 12 bases in between. The CDR3 runs to 13 residues. The germline V gene has CDR1 SNHLY and CDR2 FYNNEI. The CDR3 DNA is TGTGCCAGCAGTCCCCAGGGGTCCCAGCCCCAGCATTTT. It encodes CASSPQGSQPQHF.

A few counts support this clone. The rearrangement uses TRBV10-2 and TRBJ2-7; D is perhaps TRBD2 (7 bases). The V and J ends lost 2 bases and 5 bases respectively, with 10 bases between them. CDR1 is WSHSY, CDR2 SAAADI, per germline. The CDR3 runs 13 residues. The CDR3 DNA follows: TGCGCCAGCAGTGAGGGGGGGGCTCACGAGCAGTACTTC. It codes for CASSEGGAHEQYF.

The chain is built from TRBV7-8 and TRBJ1-1; D remains ambiguous. This CDR3 region has 16 residues. The V end was cut by 3 bases, the J end by 0 bases, with 14 bases between. CDR1 and CDR2 (germline): SGHVS, FQNEAQ. The CDR3 loop reads CASSLVDIVLNTEAFF. In DNA, the CDR3 is TGTGCCAGCAGCTTGGTCGACATCGTCCTGAACACTGAAGCTTTCTTT.

CDR3 sequence reads: CSAAGGLGEQYF. DNA of the CDR3: TGCAGCGCAGCGGGAGGTTTGGGAGAGCAGTACTTC. The chain carries TRBV29-1 and TRBJ2-7; 9 positions agree with TRBD2. V shed 7 bases and J 7 bases; nucleotides not matched to a gene: 8. CDR1 and CDR2 (germline): SQVTM, ANQGSEA. CDR3 length: 12 residues.